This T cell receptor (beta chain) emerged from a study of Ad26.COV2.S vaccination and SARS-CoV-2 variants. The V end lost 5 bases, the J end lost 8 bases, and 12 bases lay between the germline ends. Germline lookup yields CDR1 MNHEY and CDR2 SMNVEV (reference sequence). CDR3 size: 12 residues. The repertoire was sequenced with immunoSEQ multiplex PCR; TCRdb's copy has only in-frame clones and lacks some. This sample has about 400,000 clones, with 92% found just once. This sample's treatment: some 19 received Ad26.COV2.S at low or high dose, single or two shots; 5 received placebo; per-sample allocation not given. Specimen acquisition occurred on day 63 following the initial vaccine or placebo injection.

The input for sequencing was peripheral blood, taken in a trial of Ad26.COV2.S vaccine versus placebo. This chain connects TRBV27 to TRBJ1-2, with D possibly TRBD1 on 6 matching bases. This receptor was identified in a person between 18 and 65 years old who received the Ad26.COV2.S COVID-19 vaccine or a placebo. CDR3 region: CASSRGGMGYTF. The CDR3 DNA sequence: TGTGCCAGCAGTCGGGGGGGCATGGGCTACACCTTC.